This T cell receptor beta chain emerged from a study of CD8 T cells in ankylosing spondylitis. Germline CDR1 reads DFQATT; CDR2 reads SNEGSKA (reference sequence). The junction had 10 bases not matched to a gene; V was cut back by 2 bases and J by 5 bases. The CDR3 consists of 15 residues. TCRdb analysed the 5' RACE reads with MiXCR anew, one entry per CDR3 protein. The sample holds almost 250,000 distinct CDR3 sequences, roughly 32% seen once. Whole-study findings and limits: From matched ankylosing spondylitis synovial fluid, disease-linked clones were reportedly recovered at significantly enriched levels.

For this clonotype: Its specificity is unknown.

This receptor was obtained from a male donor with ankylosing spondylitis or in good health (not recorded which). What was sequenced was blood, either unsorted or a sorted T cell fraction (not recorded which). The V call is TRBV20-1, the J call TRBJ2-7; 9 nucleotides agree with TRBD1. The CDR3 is CSARPMTGGRHEQYF. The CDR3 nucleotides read TGCAGTGCTAGACCAATGACAGGGGGTAGGCACGAGCAGTACTTC.